These 13 T cell receptor beta chains were sequenced from one sample in a study of blood T cell repertoires in COVID-19. Profiled with immunoSEQ multiplex PCR; TCRdb holds only in-frame clones, not every one. The sample contains hundreds of thousands of clones, approximately 82% of which appear only once. Sequencing was done on a sample of peripheral blood. The receptors originated from a woman of 80 years or more with acute or convalescent COVID-19.

The gene calls are TRBV2 and TRBJ1-2; 8 nucleotides agree with TRBD1. CDR3 length: 14 residues. CDR1 SNHLY and CDR2 FYNNEI come from the germline V gene. V shed 6 bases, J shed 4 bases, and the junction held 7 bases outside the gene matches. The CDR3 reads CASRNGQGIYGYTF. CDR3 bases: TGTGCCAGCAGGAACGGACAGGGCATCTATGGCTACACCTTC. Combining the CDR3 with reference TRBV2 and TRBJ1-2 gives the whole variable domain EPEVTQTPSHQVTQMGQEVILRCVPISNHLYFYWYRQILGQKVEFLVSFYNNEISEKSEIFDDQFSVERPDGSNFTLKIRSTKLEDSAMYFCASRNGQGIYGYTFGSGTRLTVV.

This chain links TRBV12-3 or TRBV12-4 with TRBJ2-1; tentatively, D is TRBD2 (6 bases). The CDR3 covers 11 residues. V was shortened by 10 bases and J by 7 bases, with 11 bases between the two germline ends. The CDR3 here is CATGRGNEQFF. The CDR3 coding sequence is TGTGCCACAGGCCGGGGGAATGAGCAGTTCTTC.

Only one count was recorded for this clone. The chain carries TRBV10-3 and TRBJ2-7; 11 nucleotides agree with TRBD2. This CDR3 spans 14 amino acids. Germline trimming cut 5 bases from V and 2 bases from J; bases unmatched to any gene: 2. Germline lookup yields CDR1 ENHRY and CDR2 SYGVKD. CDR3 loop: CAISPSGGTYEQYF. The CDR3 bases are TGTGCCATCAGTCCTAGCGGGGGGACCTACGAGCAGTACTTC.

The chain uses TRBV3-1 (or the pseudogene TRBV3-2) and TRBJ2-1, with D perhaps matching TRBD2 (5 bases). The V end was cut by 4 bases, the J end by 6 bases, with 7 bases between. This CDR3 region has 12 residues. Germline V gene sequence: CDR1 LGHDT, CDR2 YNNKEL (reference sequence). The CDR3 here is CASSRTLNEQFF. For the CDR3, the DNA is TGTGCCAGCAGCCGGACTCTCAATGAGCAGTTCTTC.

This CDR3 reads CASSPGTGSNSPLHF. CDR3 sequence (DNA): TGTGCCAGCAGCCCCGGGACAGGGTCAAATTCACCCCTCCACTTT. The chain joins TRBV5-4 to TRBJ1-6; TRBD1 matches 9 bases. The CDR3 spans 15 residues. After removal of 4 bases from V and 7 bases from J, the junction contained 6 bases not matched to a gene. Germline assignment: CDR1 SGHNT and CDR2 YYREEE (reference sequence).

The chain employs TRBV5-6 and TRBJ2-1; TRBD2 matches at 8 bases. The CDR3 covers 15 residues. J was trimmed by 7 bases and V by 1 base; bases with no gene match: 7. Germline loops: CDR1 SGHDT, CDR2 YYEEEE. For the CDR3, the DNA is TGTGCCAGCAGCTTGCTCGGGGGGGCTGTTAATGAGCAGTTCTTC. Its translation: CASSLLGGAVNEQFF.

The genes are TRBV19 and TRBJ2-3, with D possibly being TRBD1 (5 bases). Germline values: CDR1 LNHDA, CDR2 SQIVND (reference sequence). V lost 1 base and J 0 bases, leaving 8 bases between the germline ends. This CDR3 is 15 amino acids long. CDR3 in DNA: TGTGCCAGTAGTATAGGGGGCCGAAGCACAGATACGCAGTATTTT. This codes for CASSIGGRSTDTQYF.

The chain is built from TRBV6-2 or TRBV6-3 and TRBJ1-2; weak D call: TRBD1 (5 bases). The CDR3 is 13 amino acids. V lost 5 bases, J lost 4 bases, and 11 bases lay in between. CDR1 is MNHEY and CDR2 is SVGEGT in the germline V gene. CDR3 amino acids: CASSTQGGYGYTF. The CDR3 DNA sequence: TGTGCCAGCAGTACTCAGGGTGGCTATGGCTACACCTTC.

This chain links TRBV6-6 with TRBJ1-1; the D gene is possibly TRBD1 (6 bases). Germline CDR1 MNHNY, CDR2 SVGAGI (reference sequence). This CDR3 contains 15 residues. The V gene lost 2 bases and the J gene lost 1 base, with 11 bases spanning the gap. The CDR3 region has the DNA TGTGCCAGCAGTTACGCCCCACAGGGGAACACTGAAGCTTTCTTT. It translates to CASSYAPQGNTEAFF.

The genes are TRBV9 and TRBJ2-1, with 15 bases matching TRBD2. The CDR3 is 20 residues long. Germline V lookup: CDR1 SGDLS, CDR2 YYNGEE. Unmatched junction bases numbered 9, after V lost 0 bases and J lost 2 bases. CDR3 protein: CASSVVPRTSGRAAYNEQFF. The CDR3 DNA reads as TGTGCCAGCAGCGTAGTTCCCCGGACTAGCGGGAGGGCTGCCTACAATGAGCAGTTCTTC. The complete variable domain, with remaining parts taken from reference TRBV9 and TRBJ2-1, reads DSGVTQTPKHLITATGQRVTLRCSPRSGDLSVYWYQQSLDQGLQFLIQYYNGEERAKGNILERFSAQQFPDLHSELNLSSLELGDSALYFCASSVVPRTSGRAAYNEQFFGPGTRLTVL.

V gene TRBV6-5 combines with J gene TRBJ1-2, with a possible D match to TRBD1 (5 bases). CDR3 size: 12 residues. Per the germline V gene, CDR1 is MNHEY and CDR2 is SVGAGI. Trimming removed 4 bases from V and 7 bases from J, with 10 bases in between. CDR3 sequence (DNA): TGTGCCAGCAGTTCAGGGATCGGTGGCTACACCTTC. This codes for CASSSGIGGYTF.

The rearrangement uses TRBV18 and TRBJ2-1; D is unclear. The CDR3 sequence is 16 residues long. The V end lost 3 bases, the J end lost 2 bases, and 14 bases lay between the germline ends. Per the germline V gene, CDR1 is KGHSH and CDR2 is LQKENI. This chain's CDR3 is CASSPRSINAYNEQFF. The CDR3 nucleotides read TGTGCCAGCTCACCCAGGTCTATAAACGCCTACAATGAGCAGTTCTTC.

This clone turned up a few times. This rearrangement joins TRBV5-1 to TRBJ2-7; D uncertain. Germline CDR1 is SGHRS and CDR2 is YFSETQ. The CDR3 is made up of 14 amino acids. Trimming pared 0 bases from V and 1 base from J, leaving 8 bases between. The CDR3: CASSLVGRSYEQYF. DNA for the CDR3: TGCGCCAGCAGCTTGGTGGGCCGGTCCTACGAGCAGTACTTC.